This T cell receptor (beta chain) was profiled in a study of blood T cell repertoires in COVID-19 (dated by TCRdb to the early 2020s). With regard to the full study: Samples from collaborators originated in the United States, Italy and Spain and spanned both the acute and convalescent phases of COVID-19. The material from the prospective study consisted of cDNA or gDNA derived from T cells, B-cell-depleted T cells, or PBMCs. Subjects who had been exposed to COVID-19, were actively infected with it, or had recovered from it provided the deeply sampled blood TCRbeta repertoires that made up the dataset. A freely available public database, intended as a resource for researchers studying the immune response to SARS-CoV-2, is where the repertoires were released. The samples were drawn from the first 160 participants of the ongoing ImmuneRACE study and from under 1,500 subjects provided by 6 global collaborators. Sample metadata almost always included a de-identified subject ID, COVID-19 status, age in years and sex. Where available, HLA class I and class II types were obtained from metadata supplied by the sample provider rather than from assay-based typing. Results and caveats for the whole study, not just this receptor: The amount of clinical and demographic metadata varied by source and participant and was provided uncurated.

From the cysteine through the phenylalanine, the CDR3 covers 16 amino acids. The only DNA kept is the CDR3, 48 bases in frame from the first base. CDR1 and CDR2 were assigned from the germline V gene as LGHNA and YNFKEQ. V and J are truncated by 1 base and 4 bases respectively, leaving an intervening sequence of 14 bases. TCRbeta CDR3 regions were amplified from genomic DNA by means of the immunoSEQ Assay, a bias-controlled multiplex PCR. Per the source publication's procedure: The number of nucleated cells in each sample was estimated from the amplification of reference gene primers within the assay. To quantify the absolute abundance of each unique TCRbeta CDR3 rearrangement, sequence reads were collapsed and filtered. For each sample, productive Simpson clonality was calculated as the square root of Simpson's diversity index over productive rearrangements. Held by TCRdb, this immuneACCESS table contains in-frame sequences only and omits some clones. Under half of the omission traces to an unresolved V gene where checked; the cause of the rest is unknown. The V and J calls and clone size are taken from that table; D and trimming were inferred from the DNA. The sample data list some 250,000 clones, and over 70% of these were observed just once. The ten top clones hold approximately 7.9% of the sample.

As for this clone: What antigen it recognizes has not been identified. The record has no base qualities; no much larger clone is one base away.

Each collaborating institution followed its own protocols to collect whole blood in K2EDTA tubes. For TCRbeta analysis, collaborators shipped samples in one of three forms: frozen whole blood, isolated PBMCs, or DNA extracted from either of those sample types. The rearranged segments are TRBV4-2 and TRBJ1-3, with TRBD1 tentatively as D gene (5 bases match). Input material: peripheral blood. This TCR came from a woman older than 75 with acute or convalescent COVID-19. The sequenced DNA: TGTGCCAGCAGCCAAGCCACGGGGGTTCCGGGAAACACCATATATTTT. Its coded protein is CASSQATGVPGNTIYF.